Listed below are T cell receptor beta chains from one sample, sequenced in a study of OX40 agonist ivuxolimab in advanced cancers. Profiled with immunoSEQ multiplex PCR; TCRdb holds only in-frame clones, not every one. The sample lists approximately 91,000 clones, around 86% seen once, with about 0.29% in the top ten. This specimen was CD4+ or CD8+ T cells sorted from blood, taken in a trial of the OX40 agonist ivuxolimab. The receptors were gathered from an adult with an advanced solid tumor such as melanoma, head and neck, liver or kidney cancer. CDR3s include the opening cysteine and the closing phenylalanine or tryptophan. The D gene is left open where the match is weak. Only part of the rows carry a size: once, few, many, or a class if the clone is expanded.

j_call clone_size d_call v_call cdr3_nt cdr3_aa
TRBJ2-1 . . TRBV20-1 TGCAGTTCCGGGAAGCTTAATGAGCAGTTCTTC CSSGKLNEQFF
TRBJ1-5 few TRBD1 TRBV6-1 TGTGCCAGCAGTGGCCGACAGGGACGGATGCCCCAGCATTTT CASSGRQGRMPQHF
TRBJ1-3 . . TRBV5-4 TGTGCCAGCAGCGTACCGGGTCCCATTGGAAACACCATATATTTT CASSVPGPIGNTIYF
TRBJ2-5 . . TRBV6-6 TGTGCCAGCAGTTTAAGAGTCGGACCCGAGGGGACCCAGTACTTC CASSLRVGPEGTQYF
TRBJ1-5 . . TRBV2 TGTGCCAGCAGAGCAGGTACCCGGGACTCCTACTTGGGTAGCAATCAGCCCCAGCATTTT CASRAGTRDSYLGSNQPQHF
TRBJ2-1 . TRBD2 TRBV9 TGTGCCAGCAGCGTGATGAAACTAGCGGGGGTTCAGGAGCAGTTCTTC CASSVMKLAGVQEQFF
TRBJ2-7 . TRBD1 TRBV5-6 TGTGCCAGCAGCTATCGGGACAGCTCCTACGAGCAGTACTTC CASSYRDSSYEQYF
TRBJ2-2 . TRBD2 TRBV7-9 TGTGCCAGCAGCTCGCAGGGACTAGCGGGGGCCGGTACCGGGGAGCTGTTTTTT CASSSQGLAGAGTGELFF
TRBJ2-1 . . TRBV29-1 TGCAGCGTCATTACAGATCTTCGCGCGATCTTC CSVITDLRAIF
TRBJ2-7 once TRBD2 TRBV2 TGTGCCAGCAGTGGATGGGGGGGGACTCTGTCCTACGAGCAGTACTTC CASSGWGGTLSYEQYF
TRBJ1-5 . TRBD1 TRBV19 TGTGCCAGTAGTATAGCGGACAGGGGGAGTCAGCCCCAGCATTTT CASSIADRGSQPQHF
TRBJ2-3 . . TRBV25-1 TGTGCCAGCAGTGAATCGGTCGGGGTTAGGCGGAATACGCAGTATTTT CASSESVGVRRNTQYF
TRBJ2-5 . . TRBV7-8 TGTGCCAGCAGCTTAAGGAGGGGGTTCCAAGAGACCCAGTACTTC CASSLRRGFQETQYF
TRBJ1-5 . TRBD1 TRBV7-9 TGTGCCAGCAGCTCCGGGACAGGGAAGGATCAGCCCCAGCATTTT CASSSGTGKDQPQHF
TRBJ2-7 . . TRBV12-5 TGTGCTAGCCGGGGGCCCAGCTCCTACGAGCAGTACTTC CASRGPSSYEQYF
TRBJ2-7 once . TRBV6-1 TGTGCCAGCAGTGAAGCGCTGGGTAGGGGCTCCTACGAGCAGTACTTC CASSEALGRGSYEQYF
TRBJ1-3 . . TRBV5-1 TGCGCCAGCAGACCAGAAGGCAGATCCGGAAACACCATATATTTT CASRPEGRSGNTIYF
TRBJ1-1 . . TRBV12-5 TGTGCTAGTGGTTTGGAGGCCCAAACTGAAGCTTTCTTT CASGLEAQTEAFF
TRBJ1-3 . TRBD1 TRBV11-3 TGTGCCAGCAGCTTAGGTGGGACAGACCCTGGAAACACCATATATTTT CASSLGGTDPGNTIYF
TRBJ2-1 . TRBD2 TRBV10-1 TGCGCCACGAGTTCCCAGCGGGGGAGCTCCTACAATGAGCAGTTCTTC CATSSQRGSSYNEQFF
TRBJ2-7 . TRBD1 TRBV19 TGTGCCAGTAGTCCGGGACAGGGGGCCTACGAGCAGTACTTC CASSPGQGAYEQYF
TRBJ2-2 . TRBD1 TRBV9 TGTGCCAGCAGCCCCCGGGACAGAACAAACACCGGGGAGCTGTTTTTT CASSPRDRTNTGELFF
TRBJ2-7 . TRBD2 TRBV5-4 TGTGCCAGCAGCTTCCGAACTAGCGGGGGTTCGTACGAGCAGTACTTC CASSFRTSGGSYEQYF
TRBJ2-5 . . TRBV6-6 TGTGCCAGCAGTTACGGGGCCAACCAGGCCGTAGAGACCCAGTACTTC CASSYGANQAVETQYF